A selection of T cell receptor beta chains follows, all from one sample in a study of shared clonotypes between healthy human individuals. Profiled with immunoSEQ multiplex PCR; TCRdb holds only in-frame clones, not every one. This table has roughly 2.1 million clones, about 93% appearing once. Specimen: naive CD8+ T cells from PBMCs. The receptors derive from a man aged 18 to 29 in good health. Some clones in this sample may be carry-over from other donors' samples. Both conserved end residues are part of each CDR3. The D gene is left open where the match is weak. Only part of the rows carry a size: once, few, many, or a class if the clone is expanded.

abundance: .
d_gene: .
j_gene: TRBJ2-7
v_gene: TRBV13
CDR3nt: TGTGCCAGCAGCCCCCAGGGAACTCTGGGCTACGAGCAGTACTTC
CDR3aa: CASSPQGTLGYEQYF

abundance: .
d_gene: TRBD1
j_gene: TRBJ1-2
v_gene: TRBV10-3
CDR3nt: TGTGCCATCAACCAAGGGGGACAGGGGGCTTATGGCTACACCTTC
CDR3aa: CAINQGGQGAYGYTF

abundance: .
d_gene: TRBD2
j_gene: TRBJ2-7
v_gene: TRBV7-8
CDR3nt: TGTGCCAGCAGCCCTCATCCGGGACTAGCGGGATACGAGCAGTACTTC
CDR3aa: CASSPHPGLAGYEQYF

abundance: .
d_gene: .
j_gene: TRBJ2-4
v_gene: TRBV27
CDR3nt: TGTGCCAGCAGTTCCTTGGGGAACATTCAGTACTTC
CDR3aa: CASSSLGNIQYF

abundance: .
d_gene: .
j_gene: TRBJ2-2
v_gene: TRBV7-3
CDR3nt: TGTGCCAGCAGCTCCCGGCTTGACACCGGGGAGCTGTTTTTT
CDR3aa: CASSSRLDTGELFF

abundance: .
d_gene: TRBD2
j_gene: TRBJ2-7
v_gene: TRBV4-3
CDR3nt: TGCGCCAGCAGCCAAGATTGGACTAGCGGATCCTCCTACGAGCAGTACTTC
CDR3aa: CASSQDWTSGSSYEQYF

abundance: .
d_gene: TRBD2
j_gene: TRBJ2-5
v_gene: TRBV4-1
CDR3nt: TGCGCCAGCAGTCGACTAGCGTTACAAGAGACCCAGTACTTC
CDR3aa: CASSRLALQETQYF

abundance: .
d_gene: TRBD1
j_gene: TRBJ2-7
v_gene: TRBV15
CDR3nt: TGTGCCACCAGCGTAAGCCTACAGGGGTACGAGCAGTACTTC
CDR3aa: CATSVSLQGYEQYF

abundance: .
d_gene: .
j_gene: TRBJ1-2
v_gene: TRBV6-5
CDR3nt: TGTGCCAGCAGTTACTCGTCAGGGGAGAGGAACTATGGCTACACCTTC
CDR3aa: CASSYSSGERNYGYTF

abundance: .
d_gene: .
j_gene: TRBJ1-1
v_gene: TRBV11-2
CDR3nt: TGTGCCAGCAGCTTATCTACTGTTACTGAAGCTTTCTTT
CDR3aa: CASSLSTVTEAFF

abundance: .
d_gene: TRBD1
j_gene: TRBJ1-1
v_gene: TRBV10-3
CDR3nt: TGTGCCATCAGTGACGGGACAGAGAAGAACACTGAAGCTTTCTTT
CDR3aa: CAISDGTEKNTEAFF

abundance: few
d_gene: .
j_gene: TRBJ1-1
v_gene: TRBV7-6
CDR3nt: TGTGCCAGCAGCCCCGGACAGACCACTGAAGCTTTCTTT
CDR3aa: CASSPGQTTEAFF

abundance: .
d_gene: .
j_gene: TRBJ1-1
v_gene: TRBV9
CDR3nt: TGTGCCAGCAGCGTGGCGACAGGGAACACTGAAGCTTTCTTT
CDR3aa: CASSVATGNTEAFF

abundance: .
d_gene: .
j_gene: TRBJ1-1
v_gene: TRBV28
CDR3nt: TGTGCCAGCAGCCCCTCCAGGGTCTGGGCTGAAGCTTTCTTT
CDR3aa: CASSPSRVWAEAFF

abundance: .
d_gene: TRBD2
j_gene: TRBJ2-7
v_gene: TRBV28
CDR3nt: TGTGCCAGCAGCCTCGTAGCGGGCGCCTCCTACGAGCAGTACTTC
CDR3aa: CASSLVAGASYEQYF

abundance: .
d_gene: .
j_gene: TRBJ1-3
v_gene: TRBV6-5
CDR3nt: TGTGCCAGCAGTTTGCACCCGGGAAACACCATATATTTT
CDR3aa: CASSLHPGNTIYF

abundance: .
d_gene: .
j_gene: TRBJ1-1
v_gene: TRBV28
CDR3nt: TGTGCCAGCAGTTTTAGCCAGCTTGAAGCTTTCTTT
CDR3aa: CASSFSQLEAFF

abundance: once
d_gene: TRBD2
j_gene: TRBJ2-1
v_gene: TRBV5-4
CDR3nt: TGTGCCAGCAGCTTGGCCGGGACTAGTAATGAGCAGTTCTTC
CDR3aa: CASSLAGTSNEQFF

abundance: .
d_gene: .
j_gene: TRBJ2-7
v_gene: TRBV2
CDR3nt: TGTGCCAGCAGTGAATTGGGACGGTCCTACGAGCAGTACTTC
CDR3aa: CASSELGRSYEQYF

abundance: .
d_gene: .
j_gene: TRBJ1-1
v_gene: TRBV5-1
CDR3nt: TGCGCCAGCAGCTTGGCCAGTACAGGGCTGAACACTGAAGCTTTCTTT
CDR3aa: CASSLASTGLNTEAFF

abundance: .
d_gene: .
j_gene: TRBJ2-5
v_gene: TRBV27
CDR3nt: TGTGCCAGCAGTCAGGGTGGGGGGCGAGAGACCCAGTACTTC
CDR3aa: CASSQGGGRETQYF

abundance: .
d_gene: TRBD1
j_gene: TRBJ2-7
v_gene: TRBV7-9
CDR3nt: TGTGCCAGCAGCAATACGGGACAGGGCTACGAGCAGTACTTC
CDR3aa: CASSNTGQGYEQYF

abundance: .
d_gene: .
j_gene: TRBJ2-1
v_gene: TRBV5-1
CDR3nt: TGCGCCAGCAGCTTGAAAGTAAATGAGCAGTTCTTC
CDR3aa: CASSLKVNEQFF

abundance: .
d_gene: .
j_gene: TRBJ2-7
v_gene: TRBV28
CDR3nt: TGTGCCAGCAGTCAAGGACAGACCTACGAGCAGTACTTC
CDR3aa: CASSQGQTYEQYF

abundance: .
d_gene: .
j_gene: TRBJ1-1
v_gene: TRBV19
CDR3nt: TGTGCCAGTTCTAAGACCGGTACGGTGAACACTGAAGCTTTCTTT
CDR3aa: CASSKTGTVNTEAFF

abundance: .
d_gene: .
j_gene: TRBJ1-2
v_gene: TRBV19
CDR3nt: TGTGCCAGTAGTTTGCAGACCGCCGAGGATCATAGGGGCTACACCTTC
CDR3aa: CASSLQTAEDHRGYTF

abundance: .
d_gene: .
j_gene: TRBJ2-5
v_gene: TRBV7-3
CDR3nt: TGTGCCAGCAGCCTCACGGGGGGACAGGAGACCCAGTACTTC
CDR3aa: CASSLTGGQETQYF

abundance: .
d_gene: .
j_gene: TRBJ2-7
v_gene: TRBV7-9
CDR3nt: TGTGCCAGCAGCTTAGGGACGGCACCCTACGAGCAGTACTTC
CDR3aa: CASSLGTAPYEQYF

abundance: .
d_gene: TRBD1
j_gene: TRBJ2-3
v_gene: TRBV7-9
CDR3nt: TGTGCCAGCAGCCCCCCCGGACAGGGCAGAGATACGCAGTATTTT
CDR3aa: CASSPPGQGRDTQYF

abundance: .
d_gene: TRBD2
j_gene: TRBJ2-1
v_gene: TRBV9
CDR3nt: TGTGCCAGCAGCCCCCGCGGGACTAGCGGGAGGGCCCACAATGAGCAGTTCTTC
CDR3aa: CASSPRGTSGRAHNEQFF

abundance: once
d_gene: TRBD2
j_gene: TRBJ2-1
v_gene: TRBV19
CDR3nt: TGTGCCAGTAGTAGCGGACTAGCTCTCAATGAGCAGTTCTTC
CDR3aa: CASSSGLALNEQFF

abundance: .
d_gene: TRBD1
j_gene: TRBJ2-1
v_gene: TRBV5-6
CDR3nt: TGTGCCAGCAGCTTGGGGGACAGGGAGATCAATGAGCAGTTCTTC
CDR3aa: CASSLGDREINEQFF

abundance: .
d_gene: TRBD1
j_gene: TRBJ1-1
v_gene: TRBV6-6
CDR3nt: TGTGCCAGCGGGGGGACAGGGGTAAACACTGAAGCTTTCTTT
CDR3aa: CASGGTGVNTEAFF

abundance: .
d_gene: .
j_gene: TRBJ1-1
v_gene: TRBV10-2
CDR3nt: TGCGCCAGCAGTGAGGACAGGTGGGACCCTGGGACTTTCTTT
CDR3aa: CASSEDRWDPGTFF

abundance: few
d_gene: TRBD1
j_gene: TRBJ1-5
v_gene: TRBV4-3
CDR3nt: TGCGCCAGCAGCCAAACAGGGGCGGTAGGCAATCAGCCCCAGCATTTT
CDR3aa: CASSQTGAVGNQPQHF

abundance: .
d_gene: .
j_gene: TRBJ1-4
v_gene: TRBV10-3
CDR3nt: TGTGCCATCAGTGAGTCGGGGACTAATGAAAAACTGTTTTTT
CDR3aa: CAISESGTNEKLFF

abundance: .
d_gene: .
j_gene: TRBJ1-4
v_gene: TRBV4-1
CDR3nt: TGCGCCAGCAGCCCCGCCGGGGGCCCAAATGAAAAACTGTTTTTT
CDR3aa: CASSPAGGPNEKLFF

abundance: .
d_gene: .
j_gene: TRBJ2-7
v_gene: TRBV4-1
CDR3nt: TGCGCCAGCAGCCACCTTCTTTCCCCGGGAGCACACTACGAGCAGTACTTC
CDR3aa: CASSHLLSPGAHYEQYF

abundance: .
d_gene: TRBD2
j_gene: TRBJ2-2
v_gene: TRBV27
CDR3nt: TGTGCCAGCAGTTTGGCGGGAGAGGGAACCGGGGAGCTGTTTTTT
CDR3aa: CASSLAGEGTGELFF

abundance: .
d_gene: TRBD2
j_gene: TRBJ2-1
v_gene: TRBV7-9
CDR3nt: TGTGCCAGCAGCTCACCTAGCGGGAGAGACAATGAGCAGTTCTTC
CDR3aa: CASSSPSGRDNEQFF

abundance: .
d_gene: TRBD2
j_gene: TRBJ2-7
v_gene: TRBV9
CDR3nt: TGTGCCAGCAGCGTAGGGGCGGGAGGTTACGAGCAGTACTTC
CDR3aa: CASSVGAGGYEQYF

abundance: .
d_gene: TRBD1
j_gene: TRBJ2-7
v_gene: TRBV2
CDR3nt: TGTGCCAGCAGTGGGACTGGGACAGCCTACGAGCAGTACTTC
CDR3aa: CASSGTGTAYEQYF

abundance: .
d_gene: TRBD1
j_gene: TRBJ1-4
v_gene: TRBV19
CDR3nt: TGTGCCAGTAAGGGTGGGACAGGACCCCCTAATGAAAAACTGTTTTTT
CDR3aa: CASKGGTGPPNEKLFF

abundance: .
d_gene: .
j_gene: TRBJ2-1
v_gene: TRBV2
CDR3nt: TGTGCCAGCAGTCCTATGGCCTATGAGCAGTTCTTC
CDR3aa: CASSPMAYEQFF

abundance: .
d_gene: .
j_gene: TRBJ2-7
v_gene: TRBV30
CDR3nt: TGTGCCTGGGATGGGCAGGCAAGCTCCTACGAGCAGTACTTC
CDR3aa: CAWDGQASSYEQYF

abundance: .
d_gene: .
j_gene: TRBJ2-7
v_gene: TRBV20-1
CDR3nt: TGCAGTGCTAGGGCTTCTTACGAGCAGTACTTC
CDR3aa: CSARASYEQYF

abundance: few
d_gene: .
j_gene: TRBJ1-1
v_gene: TRBV4-1
CDR3nt: TGCGCCAGCAGCTGGGGAGCTGAAGCTTTCTTT
CDR3aa: CASSWGAEAFF

abundance: .
d_gene: .
j_gene: TRBJ2-2
v_gene: TRBV9
CDR3nt: TGTGCCAGCAGCCACTCAGGATCCGCGCTTGTCACCGGGGAGCTGTTTTTT
CDR3aa: CASSHSGSALVTGELFF

abundance: .
d_gene: TRBD1
j_gene: TRBJ2-7
v_gene: TRBV28
CDR3nt: TGTGCCAGCAGCAAGGGGACAGGGTCCCCCTACGAGCAGTACTTC
CDR3aa: CASSKGTGSPYEQYF

abundance: .
d_gene: TRBD2
j_gene: TRBJ2-1
v_gene: TRBV27
CDR3nt: TGTGCCAGCAGTTTGCTAGCGGCCTACAATGAGCAGTTCTTC
CDR3aa: CASSLLAAYNEQFF

abundance: .
d_gene: TRBD2
j_gene: TRBJ2-7
v_gene: TRBV27
CDR3nt: TGTGCCAGCAGCTACCTTGTGCCTAGCGGGTTCTTGGAGCAGTACTTC
CDR3aa: CASSYLVPSGFLEQYF

abundance: .
d_gene: .
j_gene: TRBJ2-5
v_gene: TRBV5-1
CDR3nt: TGCGCCAGCAGCCTCCCTAGCGCCCAAGAGACCCAGTACTTC
CDR3aa: CASSLPSAQETQYF

abundance: once
d_gene: TRBD2
j_gene: TRBJ2-7
v_gene: TRBV7-2
CDR3nt: TGTGCCAGCAGCCCAGGACCGGGACTAGCGGGACGCGAGCAGTACTTC
CDR3aa: CASSPGPGLAGREQYF

abundance: .
d_gene: .
j_gene: TRBJ2-5
v_gene: TRBV5-1
CDR3nt: TGCGCCAGCAGCTTGATGGAGTACCAAGAGACCCAGTACTTC
CDR3aa: CASSLMEYQETQYF

abundance: .
d_gene: .
j_gene: TRBJ2-1
v_gene: TRBV5-1
CDR3nt: TGCGCCAGCAGCCCGGTTAACAATGAGCAGTTCTTC
CDR3aa: CASSPVNNEQFF

abundance: .
d_gene: .
j_gene: TRBJ2-5
v_gene: TRBV28
CDR3nt: TGTGCCAGCAGTCCCGACGGTTTCCAAGAGACCCAGTACTTC
CDR3aa: CASSPDGFQETQYF